The subject of this entry is one T cell receptor (beta chain). Its antigen is unidentified. Germline assignment: CDR1 DFQATT and CDR2 SNEGSKA (reference sequence). Trimming took off 6 bases at V and 9 bases at J, with 12 bases between the two ends. The CDR3 length is 11 residues. Documented time point: week 5, during vaccination. Vaccinated patients received 300 ug of mutant IDH1 20-mer peptide per dose, with topical imiquimod. The sample originates from a study of a mutant IDH1 vaccine in newly diagnosed glioma. Study-level background: Most patients had received both radiotherapy and temozolomide, the prior options being radiotherapy, temozolomide, or both.

Here immunoSEQ multiplex PCR was the method, and the copy in TCRdb shows in-frame clones only, minus some. The sample shows 45,000 to 70,000 clones, approximately 82% of them seen only once. Study-wide results and caveats: Induction of immune responses by the vaccine occurred in about 93% of patients. The authors found pseudoprogression apparently unrelated to changes in top peripheral T cell clonotypes.

The sample consisted of PBMCs, taken from a glioma patient whose treatment included an IDH1 peptide vaccine. The TCR comes from a man under 40 with glioma. The chain links TRBV20-1 to TRBJ2-1, with TRBD1 as a possible D gene (5 bases). CDR3 region: CSAPRGFEQFF. CDR3 DNA sequence: TGCAGTGCGCCAAGGGGTTTTGAGCAGTTCTTC.